This entry is about one T cell receptor (beta chain). Libraries were prepared by immunoSEQ multiplex PCR; TCRdb keeps only in-frame clonotypes and omits some of them. Here the sample spans about 61,000 clones, about nine tenths being singletons. The source of the sample is a study of T cell changes during pregnancy in multiple sclerosis. This TCR derives from a female donor in good health, enrolled as a control in a pregnancy study. The input for sequencing was peripheral blood, taken in the first trimester of pregnancy.

The CDR3 DNA reads TGCGCCAGCAGCCTGGGGACAGGGAATGCTGGCGAGCAGTACTTC. Amino acid sequence: CASSLGTGNAGEQYF. V is TRBV5-1 and J is TRBJ2-7, with 9 bases lining up with TRBD1. Germline-derived CDR1 and CDR2 are SGHRS and YFSETQ. The J segment lost 6 bases and the V segment lost 4 bases, leaving 11 bases of the junction unmatched. The CDR3 consists of 15 residues.